This TCR beta chain comes out of a study of identical twins (dated by TCRdb to the mid-2010s). Notes on the research overall: TCR alpha and beta repertoires from monozygotic twins, unrelated adults of various ages and cord blood were deep-sequenced to test whether fetal clonotypes persist. Replicate twin experiments were performed at different times using different library preparation protocols to rule out contamination. Study-wide findings and limitations: A weaker excess of twin sharing was found in beta out-of-frame sequences because the signal-to-noise ratio was lowered by fewer shared sequences. Zero-insertion analyses could be partly confounded by invariant T cells such as MAIT and iNKT, though diverse VJ usage argued against such confounding for most clonotypes. Compared with coincidental sharing between unrelated individuals, an excess of low generation-probability sequences was observed among out-of-frame TCR alpha sequences shared between twins. Because the same donors could not be followed over many years, conclusions were based on cross-sectional statistical analysis. In monozygotic twins, out-of-frame TCR alpha sharing was systematically underestimated by recombination models, although the models agreed with sharing between unrelated individuals. Fewer insertions were carried by abundant cord blood beta clonotypes, a similar but weaker trend appeared in young adult naive repertoires, and no such trend appeared in memory repertoires.

This clonotype was observed a few times. No cognate antigen has been identified for it. Per-nucleotide qualities are absent, and no much larger clonotype sits a single base away. Every donor was a healthy Caucasian. The twin cohort consisted of three pairs of female monozygotic twins, all aged roughly 18 to 30 years. Positive isolation kits from Invitrogen were used to isolate CD4+ and CD8+ T cell populations. Counted from cysteine to phenylalanine, this CDR3 has 16 amino acids. Only the CDR3 portion is preserved as DNA: 48 bases, with reading frame beginning at the first base. Trimming at the junction amounts to 0 bases on V and 0 bases on J, and the germline ends lie 9 bases apart. The germline V gene specifies SGHDN as CDR1 and FVKESK as CDR2. Libraries were prepared through 5' RACE. Reads for this sample came from an Illumina HiSeq 2000. A universal primer binding site was introduced by template switching, and a unique molecular identifier was present in the final cDNA, enabling accurate counting of TCR cDNA molecules. Specific primers in the conserved constant-segment region were used to synthesize first-strand cDNA for TCR alpha and beta chains. To control for contamination, each cDNA library was double barcoded with a SMART-Mk sample barcode plus Illumina barcodes. TruSeq adapter sequences, together with Illumina sample barcodes, were added in two successive PCR steps. The TCR alpha and beta cDNA libraries were sequenced on the Illumina HiSeq platform using custom primers. The original methods were these. Raw reads were processed with MiGEC to extract unique molecular identifiers, and MiXCR was used to determine CDR3 positions. Recombination models were inferred per individual with the repgenHMM and IGoR tools using an EM algorithm. Shared clonotypes were analyzed with the tcR package in R, and sharing was normalized by the product of cloneset sizes. Out-of-frame nonproductive sequences were analyzed to study raw recombination free of thymic and clonal selection effects. The raw public data were reprocessed by TCRdb itself: fastp quality trimming at Q25, MiXCR clonotype calling, in-frame beta chains only. Rows matching on CDR3 protein sequence are summarized as one entry with the most common DNA and genes. These V and J calls derive from TCRdb rather than the authors' analysis. This sample has about 530,000 distinct CDR3 sequences in its table, and nearly 15% of those were observed once. The ten largest clones take up 0.44% of the sample.

These data were likewise used in another study, on yellow fever vaccine responses in identical twins. In that second paper, the authors write: The authors reported that the T cell response to vaccination in identical twins appeared partly convergent and partly personalized. The study precisely tracked vaccine-responding T cell clones in identical twins.

Sequenced material: CD4+ T cells sorted from blood. The source is a woman aged 18-29 years in good health. The chain joins TRBV14 to TRBJ2-1, with no D gene named confidently. At the DNA level, the sequence is TGTGCCAGCAGCCAAGACAACTGGAGCTCCTACAATGAGCAGTTCTTC. Its amino acids are CASSQDNWSSYNEQFF.